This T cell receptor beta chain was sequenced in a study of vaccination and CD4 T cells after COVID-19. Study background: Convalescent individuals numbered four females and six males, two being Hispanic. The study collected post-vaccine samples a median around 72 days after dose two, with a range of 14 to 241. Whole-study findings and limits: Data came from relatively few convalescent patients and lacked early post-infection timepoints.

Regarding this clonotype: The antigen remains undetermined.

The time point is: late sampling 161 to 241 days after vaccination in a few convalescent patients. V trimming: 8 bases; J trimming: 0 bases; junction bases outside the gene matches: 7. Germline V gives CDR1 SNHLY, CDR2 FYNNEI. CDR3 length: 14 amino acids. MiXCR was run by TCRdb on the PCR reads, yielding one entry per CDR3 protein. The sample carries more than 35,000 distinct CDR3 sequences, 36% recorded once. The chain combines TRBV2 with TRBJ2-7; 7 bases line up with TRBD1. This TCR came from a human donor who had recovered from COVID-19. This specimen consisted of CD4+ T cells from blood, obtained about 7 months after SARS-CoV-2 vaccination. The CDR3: CASCPAGGSYEQYF. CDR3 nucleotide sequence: TGTGCCAGCTGCCCGGCAGGGGGCTCCTACGAGCAGTACTTC.